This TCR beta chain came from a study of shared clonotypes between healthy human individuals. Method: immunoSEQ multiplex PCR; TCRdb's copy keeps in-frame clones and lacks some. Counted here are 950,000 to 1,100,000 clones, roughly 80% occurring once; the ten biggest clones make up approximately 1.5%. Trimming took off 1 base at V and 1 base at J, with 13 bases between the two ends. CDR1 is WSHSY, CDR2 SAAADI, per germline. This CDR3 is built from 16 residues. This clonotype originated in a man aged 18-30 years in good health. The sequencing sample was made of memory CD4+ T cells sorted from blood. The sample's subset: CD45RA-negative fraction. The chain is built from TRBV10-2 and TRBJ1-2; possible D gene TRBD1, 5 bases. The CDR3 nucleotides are TGCGCCAGCAGTGAGTGGGGGGACCCAATTAACTATGGCTACACCTTC. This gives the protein CASSEWGDPINYGYTF.